These T cell receptor beta chains were read from a single sample in a study of beta chain features in type 1 diabetes. Profiling relied on immunoSEQ multiplex PCR, and the TCRdb table lists in-frame clones only, not all of them. Of more than 300,000 clones in the sample, roughly 12% are singletons; the top ten hold more than 0.015%. Material: naive CD4+ T cells from blood. The receptors stem from a man between 18 and 35 years old in good health. CDR3s include the opening cysteine and the closing phenylalanine or tryptophan. A D gene is named only where the DNA matches it firmly. Clone size appears in some rows only: once, few, many, or a class for an expanded clone.

clone_size j_call v_call d_call cdr3_nt cdr3_aa
few TRBJ1-3 TRBV30 NA TGTGCCTGGAGTCGGCAGGCCGTATCTGGAAACACCATATATTTT CAWSRQAVSGNTIYF
NA TRBJ1-1 TRBV5-1 TRBD1 TGCGCCAGCAGCGCCGGCGGGAACAGGGGTAACACTGAAGCTTTCTTT CASSAGGNRGNTEAFF
NA TRBJ2-6 TRBV18 NA TGTGCCAGCTCACCTCCGTTTCCCGGCTCTGGGGCCAACGTCCTGACTTTC CASSPPFPGSGANVLTF
NA TRBJ1-1 TRBV7-3 TRBD1 TGTGCCAGCAGCTCAGGACGGACAGGGACGAACACTGAAGCTTTCTTT CASSSGRTGTNTEAFF
few TRBJ2-4 TRBV9 TRBD2 TGTGCCAGCAGCGTAGGGACTAGCGGGTCGGATATTCAGTACTTC CASSVGTSGSDIQYF
NA TRBJ1-5 TRBV10-3 NA TGTGCCATCAGTGAGTCGACCGGGGTTCATCAGCCCCAGCATTTT CAISESTGVHQPQHF
few TRBJ1-1 TRBV6-5 NA TGTGCCAGCAGTCCCAACCGGGTTGGCACTGAAGCTTTCTTT CASSPNRVGTEAFF
NA TRBJ2-7 TRBV7-9 NA TGTGCCAGCAGTCCTTCCTACGAGCAGTACTTC CASSPSYEQYF
few TRBJ2-1 TRBV7-3 TRBD2 TGTGCCAGCAGTCGGACTAGCGGGGGGGCGTTAAATGAGCAGTTCTTC CASSRTSGGALNEQFF
NA TRBJ1-2 TRBV28 TRBD1 TGTGCCACCACGGGACAGCGACACAACTATGGCTACACCTTC CATTGQRHNYGYTF
few TRBJ1-2 TRBV28 NA TGTGCCAGCAGAAACCAGACACATGGCTACACCTTC CASRNQTHGYTF
few TRBJ2-3 TRBV15 TRBD2 TGTGCCACCGGACTAGCGAAGGATACGCAGTATTTT CATGLAKDTQYF
NA TRBJ2-5 TRBV27 TRBD1 TGTGCCGTAAACAGGGACAGGGGAGGGGAGACCCAGTACTTC CAVNRDRGGETQYF
few TRBJ1-2 TRBV7-2 NA TGTGCCTCCGGACGTACAGGGACGGGCTACGGCTACACCTTC CASGRTGTGYGYTF
NA TRBJ1-1 TRBV29-1 TRBD1 TGCAGCGCCGCGACAGGGTTTAGAATCGCGGCTGAAGCTTTCTTT CSAATGFRIAAEAFF
few TRBJ2-2 TRBV5-1 TRBD1 TGCGCCAGCAGCTCCGGGACAGGGAACACCGGGGAGCTGTTTTTT CASSSGTGNTGELFF
few TRBJ1-1 TRBV30 NA TGTGCCTGGGGGAGGAGTTTGGGGTACACTGAAGCTTTCTTT CAWGRSLGYTEAFF
few TRBJ1-2 TRBV5-1 TRBD1 TGCGCCAGCAGCTTGACGGCAGGGGGTAACTATGGCTACACCTTC CASSLTAGGNYGYTF
NA TRBJ2-7 TRBV10-3 TRBD2 TGTGCCATCAGGAGCGGGACGGGGCCCTACGAGCAGTACTTC CAIRSGTGPYEQYF
NA TRBJ2-3 TRBV28 TRBD2 TGTGCCAGCAGTTTAGGGACTAGCGGGAGCGGTACAGATACGCAGTATTTT CASSLGTSGSGTDTQYF
NA TRBJ1-1 TRBV30 NA TGTGCCTGGAGTCTCGCAGGCTTGAACACTGAAGCTTTCTTT CAWSLAGLNTEAFF
NA TRBJ2-3 TRBV2 NA TGTGCCAGCAGTGAGCAGGCAGATACGCAGTATTTT CASSEQADTQYF
few TRBJ1-1 TRBV7-2 NA TGTGCCAGCAGCTTAGCGGCAGAGAACACTGAAGCTTTCTTT CASSLAAENTEAFF
few TRBJ2-1 TRBV11-3 TRBD1 TGTGCCAGCAGCACCCGGACAGGGGCCCGGCATGAGCAGTTCTTC CASSTRTGARHEQFF
few TRBJ2-7 TRBV4-3 NA TGCGCCAGCAGCCAAGAAGGAGGGTTCGGTTTGTACTTC CASSQEGGFGLYF
NA TRBJ1-1 TRBV11-2 TRBD1 TGTGCCAGCAGGCGGGACAGGGGAGCTTTCTTT CASRRDRGAFF
few TRBJ2-7 TRBV5-1 NA TGCGCCAGCAGCCCCAGGACAGCCTACGAGCAGTACTTC CASSPRTAYEQYF
few TRBJ1-5 TRBV30 NA TGTGCCTGGAGTGTACAGATAAATCAGCCCCAGCATTTT CAWSVQINQPQHF
few TRBJ2-7 TRBV7-2 TRBD2 TGTGCCAGCATCCCCGCGGGGCTAGCGGGAGCCCCTGGGTCCGAGCAGTACTTC CASIPAGLAGAPGSEQYF
few TRBJ1-5 TRBV30 NA TGTGCCTGGAGTAGGTCGGGGTCCAGCAATCAGCCCCAGCATTTT CAWSRSGSSNQPQHF
few TRBJ2-7 TRBV7-2 NA TGTGCCAGCAGCTTCGGCAGGGTGAGCTCCTACGAGCAGTACTTC CASSFGRVSSYEQYF
NA TRBJ2-1 TRBV20-1 NA TGCAGTGCCTGGGCAGGGGCTGAGCAGTTCTTC CSAWAGAEQFF
NA TRBJ1-1 TRBV7-8 NA TGTGCCAGCAGCTTAGATCTGGCGAACACTGAAGCTTTCTTT CASSLDLANTEAFF
NA TRBJ2-3 TRBV19 TRBD1 TGTGCCAGTAGCAGGGGGATTCACCGGGCAGATACGCAGTATTTT CASSRGIHRADTQYF
few TRBJ1-2 TRBV11-2 TRBD1 TGTGCCAGCAGCCTATGGACAGGGAATGAGAACTATGGCTACACCTTC CASSLWTGNENYGYTF
few TRBJ2-6 TRBV7-8 NA TGTGCCAGCAGCTCGTACAGGACGGCCCCAGACGTCCTGACTTTC CASSSYRTAPDVLTF
NA TRBJ2-5 TRBV7-9 TRBD1 TGTGCCAGCTTACGACAGGGGTCCCAAGAGACCCAGTACTTC CASLRQGSQETQYF
few TRBJ2-1 TRBV7-9 TRBD1 TGTGCCAGCAGCTCTTCCCTGGGACAGGGTCAGACTACCTACAATGAGCAGTTCTTC CASSSSLGQGQTTYNEQFF
few TRBJ1-5 TRBV7-2 NA TGTGCCAGCAGCTTAGCGGCAGGTCGTAGTAGACAGCCCCAGCATTTT CASSLAAGRSRQPQHF
few TRBJ1-2 TRBV11-2 TRBD1 TGTGCCAGCAGCCCCCAGACAGGGAATGGCTACACCTTC CASSPQTGNGYTF
NA TRBJ1-3 TRBV30 TRBD1 TGTGCCTGGGGGAACAGGGGTGGTCCTGGAAACACCATATATTTT CAWGNRGGPGNTIYF
NA TRBJ2-7 TRBV12-2 NA TGTGCAAGTCGCTTAGGCCCAGTAGCGGGAGCGCTGTACGAGCAGTACTTC CASRLGPVAGALYEQYF
few TRBJ1-1 TRBV9 NA TGTGCCAGCAGCCAACGACCCGAACGAGGCACTGAAGCTTTCTTT CASSQRPERGTEAFF
NA TRBJ2-6 TRBV11-2 NA TGTGCCAGCAGCTTATTCACTTCTGGGGCCAACGTCCTGACTTTC CASSLFTSGANVLTF
few TRBJ1-1 TRBV19 NA TGTGCCAGTACCCTTAACACTGAAGCTTTCTTT CASTLNTEAFF
NA TRBJ1-6 TRBV19 TRBD1 TGTGCCAGTAGTATTTGGGAGACAGGGGGATCACCCCTCCACTTT CASSIWETGGSPLHF
NA TRBJ1-5 TRBV27 NA TGTGCCAGCAGTTTACGGGAGGGCCAGCCCCAGCATTTT CASSLREGQPQHF
few TRBJ2-7 TRBV25-1 TRBD1 TGTGCCAGCAGTGTAACCGGGACAGAGCACTACGAGCAGTACTTC CASSVTGTEHYEQYF
few TRBJ1-5 TRBV5-1 NA TGCGCCAGCAGCTTGGGCGGTTATAGCAATCAGCCCCAGCATTTT CASSLGGYSNQPQHF
NA TRBJ2-1 TRBV5-4 TRBD2 TGTGCCAGCAGCTCCTTTACAGGGACTAGCGTAGACAATGAGCAGTTCTTC CASSSFTGTSVDNEQFF
NA TRBJ2-3 TRBV11-2 NA TGTGCCAGCAGCTATGAGGACAGCCTTGCTACAGATACGCAGTATTTT CASSYEDSLATDTQYF
NA TRBJ1-5 TRBV7-2 NA TGTGCCAGCAGCTTAGAGCGGGACTCCCAGCATTTT CASSLERDSQHF
few TRBJ2-5 TRBV5-1 NA TGCGCCAGCAGCTTGGAGGGGAAGGCTCAGGAGACCCAGTACTTC CASSLEGKAQETQYF